The T cell receptor (beta chain) under discussion was sequenced for a study of cytomegalovirus exposure and HLA in healthy donors. Study-wide points: Whilst most TCR sequences proved rare, a subset of public TCRs occurred across many donors. Cytomegalovirus-associated TCR beta chains were listed, numbering more than 150. Serostatus for CMV was the only available immune exposure information. In a later analysis, across HLA loci, associated TCR counts were highest for DRB1, lowest for HLA-C.

The sample holds one count of this clone. Antigen: not known. J gave up 5 bases and V 4 bases, and 6 bases lay outside the gene matches. Germline V gene data show CDR1 as SGHTA and CDR2 as FQGNSA. There are 15 residues in the CDR3. Primers: 60 Vbeta forward and 13 Jbeta reverse. Measured with immunoSEQ multiplex PCR; TCRdb has only the in-frame clones, and not every one. The table has more than 55,000 clones, 80% seen once. This TCR derives from a woman between 40 and 55 years old in good health and CMV-seronegative. The sample was PBMCs. This rearrangement joins TRBV7-2 to TRBJ2-5, with 11 nucleotides matching TRBD2. The CDR3 nucleotides read TGTGCCAGCAGCTCCCGACTAGCGGGAAGGGAGACCCAGTACTTC. Protein product: CASSSRLAGRETQYF.